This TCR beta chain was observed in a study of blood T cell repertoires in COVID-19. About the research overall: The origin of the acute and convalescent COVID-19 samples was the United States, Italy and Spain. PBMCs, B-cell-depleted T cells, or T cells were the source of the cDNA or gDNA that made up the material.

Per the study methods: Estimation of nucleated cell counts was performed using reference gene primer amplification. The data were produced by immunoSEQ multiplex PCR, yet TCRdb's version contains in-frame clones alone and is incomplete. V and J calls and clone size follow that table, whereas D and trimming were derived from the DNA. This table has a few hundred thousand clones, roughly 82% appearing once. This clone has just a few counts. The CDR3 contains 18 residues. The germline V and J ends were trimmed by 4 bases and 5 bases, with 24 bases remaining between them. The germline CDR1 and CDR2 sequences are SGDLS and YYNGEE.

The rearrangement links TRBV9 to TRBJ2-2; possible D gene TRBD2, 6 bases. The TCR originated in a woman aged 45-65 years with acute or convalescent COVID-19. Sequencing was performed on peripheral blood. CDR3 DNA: TGTGCCAGCAGCCCCAGCCAAACCGAGGGACTTAGAACCGGGGAGCTGTTTTTT. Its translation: CASSPSQTEGLRTGELFF.